What follows are 21 T cell receptor beta chains derived from one specimen sequenced in a study of cytotoxic CD8 clonotypes in ibrutinib-treated CLL. Sequencing used immunoSEQ multiplex PCR; TCRdb keeps in-frame clones, though not all of them. Of fewer than 150,000 clones detected, around four fifths appear once; the ten largest clones hold 3% to 4%. Sequenced here: PBMCs, sampled after 24 months of ibrutinib treatment. The receptors were gathered from a human donor with chronic lymphocytic leukemia.

This chain joins TRBV5-1 and TRBJ1-5; unclear D gene. V lost 4 bases, J lost 0 bases, and 11 bases lay in between. The CDR3 consists of 15 residues. Germline lookup yields CDR1 SGHRS and CDR2 YFSETQ. The CDR3 sequence: CASSPGVNSNQPQHF. CDR3 in DNA: TGCGCCAGCAGCCCTGGGGTCAATAGCAATCAGCCCCAGCATTTT.

The rearrangement links TRBV5-3 to TRBJ1-1; possible D gene TRBD1, 6 bases. TRBV5-3 is reported as an ORF; its role is uncertain. The CDR3 runs 15 residues. V lost 3 bases and J 7 bases, leaving 19 bases between the germline ends. The CDR3: CARSSPRGKLGEAFF. CDR3 bases: TGTGCCAGAAGCTCCCCCAGGGGCAAATTGGGTGAAGCTTTCTTT.

CDR3 region: CASSLGQSRQPQHF. The CDR3 DNA follows: TGTGCCAGCAGTTTGGGACAGTCTCGTCAGCCCCAGCATTTT. The chain couples TRBV28 to TRBJ1-5; 7 positions match TRBD1. J lost 6 bases, V lost 3 bases, and 5 bases had no gene match. CDR1 and CDR2 from the germline V gene are MDHEN and SYDVKM. This CDR3 comprises 14 residues.

This rearrangement joins TRBV7-2 to TRBJ1-1; D not resolved. The V gene lost 2 bases and the J gene lost 0 bases, with 16 bases spanning the gap. CDR1 and CDR2 from the germline V gene are SGHTA and FQGNSA. The CDR3 loop spans 17 amino acids. Here the CDR3 reads CASSLNPHRTVNTEAFF. The CDR3 coding sequence is TGTGCCAGCAGCTTAAATCCTCACCGGACGGTGAACACTGAAGCTTTCTTT.

V gene TRBV6-6 combines with J gene TRBJ1-1; no reliable D call. Deletions cut 5 bases from V and 6 bases from J, with 7 bases between. The CDR3 consists of 11 residues. Per the germline V gene, CDR1 is MNHNY and CDR2 is SVGAGI (reference sequence). The CDR3 reads CASSLGPEAFF. In nucleotides, the CDR3 is TGTGCCAGCAGTCTCGGGCCTGAAGCTTTCTTT.

This sequence joins TRBV9 and TRBJ2-3; 9 nucleotides line up with TRBD2. This CDR3 region has 16 residues. Germline CDR1 is SGDLS and CDR2 is YYNGEE. V lost 0 bases and J lost 6; bases outside the gene matches: 8. The CDR3 bases are TGTGCCAGCAGCGTAGCTGCCAGCGGGGGGCGGGATACGCAGTATTTT. Its protein product is CASSVAASGGRDTQYF.

The chain employs TRBV5-1 and TRBJ1-2; D perhaps matches TRBD1 (6 bases). This CDR3 contains 13 residues. V was clipped by 7 bases and J by 3 bases, with 13 bases between them. The germline V gene encodes CDR1 SGHRS and CDR2 YFSETQ. This chain's CDR3 is CASSTGTDYGYTF. DNA for the CDR3: TGCGCCAGCTCAACAGGGACCGACTATGGCTACACCTTC. Looking up the rest from reference TRBV5-1 and TRBJ1-2 gives the full variable domain: KAGVTQTPRYLIKTRGQQVTLSCSPISGHRSVSWYQQTPGQGLQFLFEYFSETQRNKGNFPGRFSGRQFSNSRSEMNVSTLELGDSALYLCASSTGTDYGYTFGSGTRLTVV.

The rearrangement uses TRBV6-5 and TRBJ2-5, with a tentative D call TRBD2 (5 bases). Trimming removed 6 bases from V and 2 bases from J, with 13 bases in between. CDR1 MNHEY and CDR2 SVGAGI come from the germline V gene. The CDR3 spans 14 residues. The CDR3 protein is CASSRSGKQETQYF. In DNA form, the CDR3 reads TGTGCCAGCAGCCGGTCGGGGAAACAAGAGACCCAGTACTTC.

The chain carries TRBV7-2 and TRBJ1-5; 8 nucleotides match TRBD1. The CDR3 is made up of 14 amino acids. The ends lost 5 bases at V and 7 bases at J; junction bases unmatched: 7. Germline values: CDR1 SGHTA, CDR2 FQGNSA. The CDR3 protein is CASSEDREGQPQHF. The DNA for the CDR3 is TGTGCCAGCAGCGAGGACAGGGAAGGACAGCCCCAGCATTTT.

This clone was detected once. This sequence joins TRBV6-1 and TRBJ2-7, with D unresolved. With 3 bases removed from V and 4 bases from J, the gap between germline ends came to 7 bases. The CDR3 loop spans 12 amino acids. Germline-derived CDR1 and CDR2 are MNHNS and SASEGT. CDR3 DNA sequence: TGTGCCAGCAGTGATCTCGGGTACGAGCAGTACTTC. Protein: CASSDLGYEQYF.

This sequence joins TRBV15 and TRBJ1-2; the D gene is possibly TRBD1 (5 bases). Germline values: CDR1 LNHNV, CDR2 YYDKDF (reference sequence). V lost 2 bases to trimming and J lost 2 bases, with 9 bases between them. The CDR3 contains 14 residues. The chain's CDR3 is CATSRRGANYGYTF. For the CDR3, the DNA is TGTGCCACCAGCAGAAGGGGAGCGAACTATGGCTACACCTTC.

This clone was seen once. The chain couples TRBV6-6 to TRBJ2-2; 8 positions agree with TRBD2. CDR3 length: 15 residues. V lost 9 bases to trimming and J lost 6 bases; unmatched junction nucleotides: 12. Germline CDR1 and CDR2: MNHNY and SVGAGI (reference sequence). CDR3 bases: TGTGCCAGTAAATCGGGGGGGCCACCTCCCGGGGAGCTGTTTTTT. Protein: CASKSGGPPPGELFF.

The chain recombines TRBV13 with TRBJ1-5, with D maybe TRBD1 (5 bases). CDR3 length: 16 amino acids. V was trimmed by 1 base and J by 1 base, leaving 11 bases between them. CDR1 PRHDT and CDR2 FYEKMQ come from the germline V gene (reference sequence). The CDR3 here is CASSLAGGVSNQPQHF. The CDR3 DNA reads as TGTGCCAGCAGCTTAGCTGGGGGTGTGAGCAATCAGCCCCAGCATTTT.

The rearrangement uses TRBV11-2 and TRBJ2-1; D possibly corresponds to TRBD1 (6 bases). The germline V and J ends were trimmed by 5 bases and 3 bases, with 11 bases remaining between them. CDR1 and CDR2 from the germline V gene are SGHAT and FQNNGV. The CDR3 runs 14 residues. CDR3 coding DNA: TGTGCCAGCAGCCGTAACAGGGTCTACAATGAGCAGTTCTTC. Translating gives CASSRNRVYNEQFF. Looking up the rest from reference TRBV11-2 and TRBJ2-1 gives the full variable domain: EAGVAQSPRYKIIEKRQSVAFWCNPISGHATLYWYQQILGQGPKLLIQFQNNGVVDDSQLPKDRFSAERLKGVDSTLKIQPAKLEDSAVYLCASSRNRVYNEQFFGPGTRLTVL.

The chain carries TRBV7-2 and TRBJ2-7; the D is unclear. This CDR3 has 15 amino acids. In germline, CDR1 is SGHTA, CDR2 FQGNSA. Between the trimmed V and J ends, which lost 1 base and 4 bases, there was a span of 14 bases. The CDR3 DNA follows: TGTGCCAGCAGCTTAGAGGAAGCAAAGGGATACGAGCAGTACTTC. It is translated as CASSLEEAKGYEQYF. Complete variable domain (other parts from reference TRBV7-2 and TRBJ2-7): GAGVSQSPSNKVTEKGKDVELRCDPISGHTALYWYRQSLGQGLEFLIYFQGNSAPDKSGLPSDRFSAERTGGSVSTLTIQRTQQEDSAVYLCASSLEEAKGYEQYFGPGTRLTVT.

This chain connects TRBV6-5 to TRBJ1-1, with 9 bases identical to TRBD1. The CDR3 consists of 16 residues. CDR1 and CDR2 (germline): MNHEY, SVGAGI. The J segment lost 1 base and the V segment lost 2 bases, leaving 5 bases of the junction unmatched. As DNA, the CDR3 is TGTGCCAGCAGTTACCGGACAGGGGCCGGGAACACTGAAGCTTTCTTT. It specifies CASSYRTGAGNTEAFF.

This chain joins TRBV11-2 and TRBJ1-5; TRBD1 might be the D (5 bases). Germline V gene lookup returns CDR1 SGHAT and CDR2 FQNNGV. The CDR3 length is 15 residues. Trimming took off 1 base at V and 8 bases at J, with 15 bases between the two ends. The CDR3 coding sequence is TGTGCCAGCAGCTTAGGGGCAGGGAAGGAGGAGCCCCAGCATTTT. Protein: CASSLGAGKEEPQHF. Supplemented by reference TRBV11-2 and TRBJ1-5, the full variable domain reads EAGVAQSPRYKIIEKRQSVAFWCNPISGHATLYWYQQILGQGPKLLIQFQNNGVVDDSQLPKDRFSAERLKGVDSTLKIQPAKLEDSAVYLCASSLGAGKEEPQHFGDGTRLSIL.

The chain combines TRBV30 with TRBJ1-3, with TRBD1 identical over 10 bases. The CDR3 is made up of 15 amino acids. J lost 4 bases, V lost 2 bases, and 5 bases had no gene match. The V gene's germline CDR1 is GTSNPN and CDR2 SVGIG (reference sequence). This CDR3 reads CAWSQRDRGGNTIYF. The CDR3 region has the DNA TGTGCCTGGAGTCAACGGGACAGGGGAGGAAACACCATATATTTT.

The chain has TRBV27 and TRBJ2-1, with 10 bases lining up with TRBD1. With V trimmed by 3 bases and J by 8 bases, 10 bases remained unmatched. Germline lookup yields CDR1 MNHEY and CDR2 SMNVEV (reference sequence). The CDR3 sequence is 16 residues long. CDR3 bases: TGTGCCAGCAGTTTGACACGGGACAGGGGCACTGATGAGCAGTTCTTC. This encodes CASSLTRDRGTDEQFF.

The chain links TRBV19 to TRBJ1-5; 7 nucleotides agree with TRBD1. The CDR3 consists of 13 residues. Germline V lookup: CDR1 LNHDA, CDR2 SQIVND (reference sequence). V shed 6 bases and J 5 bases; nucleotides not matched to a gene: 4. The CDR3 DNA follows: TGTGCCAGTAGAAGGGACAGTTATCAGCCCCAGCATTTT. It encodes CASRRDSYQPQHF. The full variable domain, in which reference TRBV19 and TRBJ1-5 provide the parts outside the CDR3, is DGGITQSPKYLFRKEGQNVTLSCEQNLNHDAMYWYRQDPGQGLRLIYYSQIVNDFQKGDIAEGYSVSREKKESFPLTVTSAQKNPTAFYLCASRRDSYQPQHFGDGTRLSIL.

The chain joins TRBV6-5 to TRBJ1-5, with D perhaps matching TRBD1 (5 bases). Germline V gives CDR1 MNHEY, CDR2 SVGAGI. Trimming stripped 8 bases from V and 6 bases from J, with 11 bases between. The CDR3 has 12 amino acids. Here the CDR3 reads CASHDSGQPQHF. CDR3 DNA sequence: TGTGCCAGCCATGACAGTGGTCAGCCCCAGCATTTT.